A single T cell receptor beta chain is shown here with its context. Its antigen is still unknown. A second PCR, run for roughly 6 to 11 cycles, used a sample-barcoded 5' primer plus a J-beta primer mix. Tagging of each cDNA molecule was performed by a template-switch adaptor with 12 random nucleotides. TCRdb fed the 5' RACE reads into MiXCR, producing one record per CDR3 protein. The sample holds hundreds of thousands of distinct CDR3 sequences, around 45% seen once. This sample was included in a study of blood T cells in healthy people across ages. Study-level background: Capture by template switching was about one barcoded beta molecule per two T cells.

The CDR3 covers 14 residues. Germline CDR1 reads MNHEY; CDR2 reads SMNVEV (reference sequence). Trimming stripped 8 bases from V and 6 bases from J, with 16 bases between. Overall study findings and caveats: The study found more naive CD4+ cells and higher diversity in long-lived than aged donors. A roughly linear age-dependent decrease characterized TCR beta diversity per million T cells.

Specimen: blood. The genes are TRBV27 and TRBJ2-2; a possible D gene is TRBD2 (5 bases). The TCR originated in an elderly man in good health. CDR3 loop: CASRTSPAAGELFF. The CDR3 DNA follows: TGTGCCAGCCGTACTAGTCCGGCCGCCGGGGAGCTGTTTTTT.